This is a list of T cell receptor beta chains from one sample in a study of long-term antiretroviral therapy in people with HIV. Generated by immunoSEQ multiplex PCR, the TCRdb table keeps only in-frame clones and is missing some. The sample consists of tens of thousands of clones, over 80% of them appearing once. Sample: unsorted PBMCs, taken 1.2 years after starting antiretroviral therapy. The receptor source for this set is a woman aged 40 to 50 with HIV. The CDR3 runs from the conserved cysteine through the conserved F or W. Part of the rows lack a size; the others show once, few, many or a class for expanded clones.

TRBV19 | . | CASSKGTGFMNTEAFF
TRBV27 | . | CASSTKGREQYF
TRBV6-1 | . | CASRIQQETQYF
TRBV19 | . | CASSIWGQGVIGELFF
TRBV10-3 | . | CAISEELAGGPDTQYF
TRBV6-5 | . | CASSTGGQTSRVLTF
TRBV11-2 | few | CASSATSGSSYEQYF
TRBV5-8 | . | CASSLGSPGRGYTF
TRBV10-3 | . | CAISELGGSYEQYF
TRBV5-6 | once | CASSFGTNYGYTF
TRBV19 | . | CASSRGTGQSGNTIYF
TRBV5-1 | . | CASSSLSPKDQGNYGYTF
TRBV5-5 | few | CASSTAGGERNQPQHF
TRBV7-9 | . | CASSIAGGSYNEQFF
TRBV7-3 | . | CASSLSGLAGAETQYF
TRBV2 | . | CASRQLGHTGELFF
TRBV27 | . | CASSPQGVRYEQYF
TRBV6-6 | . | CASSWGSGTDTQYF
TRBV5-1 | . | CASSLLPGPSYEQYF
TRBV28 | few | CASNPDRNDQPQHF